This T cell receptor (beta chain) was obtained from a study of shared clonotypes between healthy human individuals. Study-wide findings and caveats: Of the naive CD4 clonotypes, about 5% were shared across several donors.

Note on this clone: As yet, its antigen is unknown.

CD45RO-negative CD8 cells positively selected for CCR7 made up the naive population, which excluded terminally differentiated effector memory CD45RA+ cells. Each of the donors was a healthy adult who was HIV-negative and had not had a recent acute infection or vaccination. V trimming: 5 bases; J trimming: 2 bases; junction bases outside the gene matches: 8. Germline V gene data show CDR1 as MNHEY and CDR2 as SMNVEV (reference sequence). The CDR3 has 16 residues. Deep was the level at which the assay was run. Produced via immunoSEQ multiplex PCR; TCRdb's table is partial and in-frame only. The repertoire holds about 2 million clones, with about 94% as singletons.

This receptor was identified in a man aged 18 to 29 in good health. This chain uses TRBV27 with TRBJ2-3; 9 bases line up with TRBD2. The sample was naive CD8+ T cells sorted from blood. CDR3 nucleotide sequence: TGTGCCAGCAGTGATCGACTAGCGGAGACCACAGATACGCAGTATTTT. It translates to CASSDRLAETTDTQYF.